This T cell receptor (beta chain) was captured by sequencing in a study of blood T cell repertoires in COVID-19. At the level of the study: The samples span acute and convalescent COVID-19 from the United States, Italy and Spain.

Participants spanned ages roughly 18 to 95 years and resided in roughly 22 US areas. Among Cohort 3 donors, those recovered had two negative PCRs, clearance, or symptom resolution. Here immunoSEQ multiplex PCR was the method, and the copy in TCRdb shows in-frame clones only, minus some. The repertoire holds 450,000 or so clones, roughly 87% seen once, with about 0.57% in the top ten. The sample was PBMCs or T cells enriched from blood (not recorded which). This clonotype was obtained from a man aged 18 to 29 who had recovered from COVID-19.

The DNA for the CDR3 is TGTGCCAGCAGTCGACCGACAGGAAACTATGGCTACACCTTC. Amino acids: CASSRPTGNYGYTF. The chain has TRBV28 and TRBJ1-2, with D possibly being TRBD1 (6 bases). This CDR3 has 14 residues. From germline, CDR1 is MDHEN and CDR2 SYDVKM. The V and J ends lost 5 bases and 2 bases respectively, with 12 bases between them.